These 16 T cell receptor beta chains share one sample of origin, sequenced in a study of CD8 T cells in ankylosing spondylitis. TCRdb independently ran MiXCR on the 5' RACE reads; one entry per CDR3 protein. The profile shows roughly 150,000 distinct CDR3 sequences, roughly 31% of them singletons. The material sequenced was synovial fluid, either unsorted or a sorted T cell fraction (not recorded which). These receptors were obtained from a male donor with ankylosing spondylitis.

CDR3: CASTGTSGKDEQFF. The CDR3 DNA reads as TGTGCCAGCACCGGGACTAGCGGGAAGGATGAGCAGTTCTTC. The chain is built from TRBV2 and TRBJ2-1; 13 nucleotides agree with TRBD2. Per germline, CDR1 SNHLY and CDR2 FYNNEI. This CDR3 is 14 amino acids long. V gave up 7 bases and J gave up 8 bases; unmatched junction bases: 5. The variable domain in full, completed from reference TRBV2 and TRBJ2-1, reads EPEVTQTPSHQVTQMGQEVILRCVPISNHLYFYWYRQILGQKVEFLVSFYNNEISEKSEIFDDQFSVERPDGSNFTLKIRSTKLEDSAMYFCASTGTSGKDEQFFGPGTRLTVL.

This clonotype occurred a few times. The chain carries TRBV29-1 and TRBJ2-1; D uncertain. Germline-derived CDR1 and CDR2 are SQVTM and ANQGSEA. V gave up 7 bases and J gave up 9 bases, with 13 bases separating them. This CDR3 contains 11 residues. The CDR3 DNA reads TGCAGCGGTACTATGAAGGGTGAGCAGTTCTTC. This translates into CSGTMKGEQFF.

There are a few counts of this clonotype. This chain connects TRBV18 to TRBJ2-6; unclear D gene. Germline-derived CDR1 and CDR2 are KGHSH and LQKENI. The CDR3 loop spans 13 amino acids. V lost 5 bases to trimming and J lost 2 bases, with 4 bases between them. The chain's CDR3 is CASSGAGANVLTF. The CDR3 coding sequence is TGTGCCAGCTCAGGGGCTGGGGCCAACGTCCTGACTTTC.

The chain employs TRBV6-5 and TRBJ2-7; unclear D gene. V was pared by 4 bases and J by 4 bases, with 5 bases between. CDR3 size: 11 residues. Germline V gene sequence: CDR1 MNHEY, CDR2 SVGAGI. CDR3 sequence reads: CASSSLYEQYF. In nucleotides, the CDR3 is TGTGCCAGCAGTTCCCTATACGAGCAGTACTTC.

The chain uses TRBV10-3 and TRBJ1-2; D unclear. V shed 5 bases and J shed 4 bases, with 14 bases lying between them. This CDR3 is built from 14 residues. Germline V gene data show CDR1 as ENHRY and CDR2 as SYGVKD. CDR3 region: CAISTAGGGYGYTF. CDR3 nucleotides: TGTGCCATCAGTACCGCGGGCGGCGGCTATGGCTACACCTTC.

The V and J genes are TRBV12-3 or TRBV12-4 and TRBJ1-5; 7 bases are a match to TRBD1. The V and J ends lost 5 bases and 3 bases, in that order; junction bases with no gene match: 10. The CDR3 contains 16 residues. The CDR3 protein is CASSARDREPNQPQHF. The CDR3 DNA follows: TGTGCCAGCAGTGCTCGAGACAGGGAACCCAATCAGCCCCAGCATTTT.

The rearrangement joins TRBV2 to TRBJ1-5; D remains ambiguous. Germline-derived CDR1 and CDR2 are SNHLY and FYNNEI. The CDR3 runs 14 residues. Trimming took off 7 bases at V and 2 bases at J, with 12 bases between the two ends. This CDR3 reads CASMSGVGNQPQHF. CDR3 bases: TGTGCCAGCATGAGCGGGGTAGGCAATCAGCCCCAGCATTTT.

The gene calls are TRBV20-1 and TRBJ1-1; D uncertain. CDR1 and CDR2 from the germline V gene are DFQATT and SNEGSKA (reference sequence). V gave up 5 bases and J gave up 5 bases, with 12 bases separating them. This CDR3 comprises 12 residues. CDR3 nucleotides: TGCAGTGCTTCGCGACCTGGGACTGAAGCTTTCTTT. Translating gives CSASRPGTEAFF.

In its sample, this clonotype was seen a few times. This chain connects TRBV11-3 to TRBJ1-2; D is possibly TRBD1 (5 bases). This CDR3 has 15 residues. Trimming left V 5 bases short and J 10 bases short, with 23 bases between. Germline V gives CDR1 SGHNT, CDR2 YENEEA. This CDR3 reads CASSPSPGGGLDYTF. CDR3 nucleotides: TGTGCCAGCAGCCCATCCCCGGGTGGGGGTTTGGACTACACCTTC.

The gene calls are TRBV12-3 or TRBV12-4 and TRBJ2-2; D remains ambiguous. CDR3 size: 17 residues. V lost 5 bases to trimming and J lost 1 base, with 17 bases between them. The CDR3 sequence is CASSKFPQKRNTGELFF. CDR3 DNA: TGTGCCAGCAGTAAGTTCCCCCAGAAGAGGAACACCGGGGAGCTGTTTTTT.

This clonotype was picked up a small number of times. The rearrangement uses TRBV28 and TRBJ2-3; D might be TRBD1 (6 bases). The length of the CDR3 is 15 residues. Trimming left V 7 bases short and J 1 base short, with 15 bases between. Germline V gene data show CDR1 as MDHEN and CDR2 as SYDVKM. CDR3 DNA sequence: TGTGCCAGCATCCACACAGGGAAGGGCACAGATACGCAGTATTTT. It specifies CASIHTGKGTDTQYF.

This chain uses TRBV27 with TRBJ2-1; 16 bases align to TRBD2. The CDR3 is 17 amino acids. V lost 2 bases to trimming and J lost 6 bases; unmatched junction nucleotides: 4. CDR1 is MNHEY, CDR2 SMNVEV, per germline (reference sequence). The CDR3 coding sequence is TGTGCCAGCAGTTTAGGGACTAGCGGGAGGGCCCGCAATGAGCAGTTCTTC. Its protein is CASSLGTSGRARNEQFF.

The chain joins TRBV10-2 to TRBJ1-4; D perhaps matches TRBD1 (6 bases). The length of the CDR3 is 14 residues. Between the trimmed V and J ends, which lost 5 bases and 5 bases, there was a span of 12 bases. Germline V gene lookup returns CDR1 WSHSY and CDR2 SAAADI. CDR3 coding DNA: TGCGCCAGCAGTCGACAGGCCCGGAATGAAAAACTGTTTTTT. It codes for CASSRQARNEKLFF.

This clonotype has more than one count but fewer than ten. The chain uses TRBV15 and TRBJ2-7; the match to TRBD2 covers 10 bases. The V and J ends lost 0 bases and 0 bases, in that order; junction bases with no gene match: 2. Per the germline V gene, CDR1 is LNHNV and CDR2 is YYDKDF (reference sequence). The CDR3 has 16 amino acids. The CDR3 loop reads CATSRDLAGGSYEQYF. CDR3 DNA sequence: TGTGCCACCAGCAGAGACTTAGCGGGAGGCTCCTACGAGCAGTACTTC. Looking up the rest from reference TRBV15 and TRBJ2-7 gives the full variable domain: DAMVIQNPRYQVTQFGKPVTLSCSQTLNHNVMYWYQQKSSQAPKLLFHYYDKDFNNEADTPDNFQSRRPNTSFCFLDIRSPGLGDTAMYLCATSRDLAGGSYEQYFGPGTRLTVT.

This clonotype was seen a few times. The rearrangement uses TRBV18 and TRBJ2-1; the D gene is possibly TRBD1 (6 bases). The V gene lost 6 bases and the J gene lost 5 bases, with 20 bases spanning the gap. CDR1 and CDR2 from the germline V gene are KGHSH and LQKENI. The CDR3 has 16 residues. CDR3 region: CASSLNRDKYDNEQFF. The CDR3 DNA reads as TGTGCCAGCTCCCTGAACCGGGACAAATATGACAATGAGCAGTTCTTC.

There are a few counts of this clonotype. The chain carries TRBV28 and TRBJ1-1; D uncertain. The germline V gene has CDR1 MDHEN and CDR2 SYDVKM. Deletions cut 10 bases from V and 0 bases from J, with 6 bases between. The CDR3 runs to 11 residues. The CDR3 loop reads CATRVNTEAFF. The DNA for the CDR3 is TGTGCCACGCGGGTGAACACTGAAGCTTTCTTT. The whole variable domain, filled in from reference TRBV28 and TRBJ1-1, reads DVKVTQSSRYLVKRTGEKVFLECVQDMDHENMFWYRQDPGLGLRLIYFSYDVKMKEKGDIPEGYSVSREKKERFSLILESASTNQTSMYLCATRVNTEAFFGQGTRLTVV.